This T cell receptor (beta chain) stems from a study of blood T cells in healthy people across ages. Study context: T cells yielded about one barcoded beta molecule per two cells through template switching. Study outcomes and limitations: Age showed a roughly linear inverse relationship with TCR beta diversity per million T cells.

Per sample, no less than 6 micrograms of total RNA were extracted. A second PCR of 7 to 11 cycles used a sample-barcoded 5' primer and a J-beta primer mix. Per-sample output comprised a minimum of 3 million paired-end reads containing CDR3. TCRdb fed the 5' RACE reads into MiXCR, producing one record per CDR3 protein. The sample consists of nearly 1 million distinct CDR3 sequences, about 53% of them appearing once. The CDR3 has 13 residues. V lost 5 bases and J lost 5, with 12 bases in between. CDR1 is MDHEN, CDR2 SYDVKM, per germline. This clonotype was counted a few times. The antigen is unknown. This chain joins TRBV28 and TRBJ1-2; D is unclear. The receptor's source is a woman aged 55-75 years in good health. Sequenced sample: blood. CDR3 in amino acids: CASSLPEGYGYTF. The CDR3 region has the DNA TGTGCCAGCAGTCTCCCGGAAGGATATGGCTACACCTTC.